This is a list of T cell receptor beta chains from one sample in a study of graft-versus-host responses after intestinal transplantation. Produced via immunoSEQ multiplex PCR; TCRdb's table is partial and in-frame only. The data contain 25,000 to 35,000 clones, roughly 87% of them singletons. The sequencing used PBMCs, collected about 430 days after intestinal transplantation. All receptors derive from a human patient who received an intestinal transplant, so some T cells may come from the graft donor. Both conserved end residues are part of each CDR3. The D gene is left open where the match is weak. Rows give clone size only sometimes, using once, few, many, or a class for an expanded clone.

size: few
V: TRBV4-3
D: TRBD1
J: TRBJ2-7
CDR3: CASSQEDREGSEQYF
DNA: TGCGCCAGCAGCCAAGAGGACAGGGAAGGTAGCGAGCAGTACTTC

size: once
V: TRBV12-5
D: -
J: TRBJ1-2
CDR3: CASGLVLGHQANYGYTF
DNA: TGTGCTAGTGGTTTGGTACTGGGGCACCAAGCTAACTATGGCTACACCTTC

size: once
V: TRBV6-9
D: -
J: TRBJ2-7
CDR3: CASSLADSSYEQYF
DNA: TGTGCCAGCAGTTTAGCCGATAGCTCCTACGAGCAGTACTTC

size: -
V: TRBV11-2
D: -
J: TRBJ1-1
CDR3: CASSLPAGSNTEAFF
DNA: TGTGCCAGCAGCCTCCCTGCTGGGTCAAACACTGAAGCTTTCTTT

size: -
V: TRBV6-1
D: -
J: TRBJ2-5
CDR3: CASSESGHFLQETQYF
DNA: TGTGCCAGCAGTGAATCGGGACACTTTCTGCAAGAGACCCAGTACTTC

size: -
V: TRBV5-6
D: TRBD2
J: TRBJ2-1
CDR3: CASSLVGLAGGPSYNEQFF
DNA: TGTGCCAGCAGCTTGGTGGGACTAGCGGGGGGACCTTCCTACAATGAGCAGTTCTTC

size: -
V: TRBV2
D: -
J: TRBJ1-3
CDR3: CASRGQIIKASGNTIYF
DNA: TGTGCCAGCAGAGGACAGATTATTAAAGCCTCTGGAAACACCATATATTTT

size: -
V: TRBV19
D: TRBD2
J: TRBJ2-6
CDR3: CASSIRSGGAGANVLTF
DNA: TGTGCCAGTAGTATTCGCTCGGGAGGGGCTGGGGCCAACGTCCTGACTTTC

size: -
V: TRBV15
D: -
J: TRBJ2-3
CDR3: CATSRTSTDTQYF
DNA: TGTGCCACCAGCAGAACTAGCACAGATACGCAGTATTTT

size: -
V: TRBV7-2
D: TRBD2
J: TRBJ2-7
CDR3: CASSSSGRGSYEQYF
DNA: TGTGCCAGCAGCTCTAGCGGGAGGGGCTCCTACGAGCAGTACTTC

size: few
V: TRBV1
D: -
J: TRBJ2-1
CDR3: CTSSYNLASSYNEQFF
DNA: TGCACCAGCAGTTATAATCTAGCGAGCTCCTACAATGAGCAGTTCTTC

size: -
V: TRBV27
D: -
J: TRBJ2-3
CDR3: CASRPPAGRQSTDTQYF
DNA: TGTGCCAGCAGGCCCCCGGCCGGGAGACAAAGCACAGATACGCAGTATTTT

size: few
V: TRBV4-1
D: -
J: TRBJ1-2
CDR3: CASRPPGASNYGYTF
DNA: TGCGCCAGCAGGCCTCCGGGAGCATCTAACTATGGCTACACCTTC

size: -
V: TRBV5-4
D: TRBD1
J: TRBJ2-2
CDR3: CASSLGDRGYTGELFF
DNA: TGTGCCAGCAGCTTGGGAGACAGGGGCTACACCGGGGAGCTGTTTTTT

size: -
V: TRBV2
D: -
J: TRBJ1-5
CDR3: CASSGTGRGGGNQPQHF
DNA: TGTGCCAGCAGTGGAACGGGTCGGGGGGGTGGCAATCAGCCCCAGCATTTT

size: -
V: TRBV5-6
D: -
J: TRBJ1-4
CDR3: CASSFATRGNEKLFF
DNA: TGTGCCAGCAGCTTTGCGACAAGGGGTAATGAAAAACTGTTTTTT